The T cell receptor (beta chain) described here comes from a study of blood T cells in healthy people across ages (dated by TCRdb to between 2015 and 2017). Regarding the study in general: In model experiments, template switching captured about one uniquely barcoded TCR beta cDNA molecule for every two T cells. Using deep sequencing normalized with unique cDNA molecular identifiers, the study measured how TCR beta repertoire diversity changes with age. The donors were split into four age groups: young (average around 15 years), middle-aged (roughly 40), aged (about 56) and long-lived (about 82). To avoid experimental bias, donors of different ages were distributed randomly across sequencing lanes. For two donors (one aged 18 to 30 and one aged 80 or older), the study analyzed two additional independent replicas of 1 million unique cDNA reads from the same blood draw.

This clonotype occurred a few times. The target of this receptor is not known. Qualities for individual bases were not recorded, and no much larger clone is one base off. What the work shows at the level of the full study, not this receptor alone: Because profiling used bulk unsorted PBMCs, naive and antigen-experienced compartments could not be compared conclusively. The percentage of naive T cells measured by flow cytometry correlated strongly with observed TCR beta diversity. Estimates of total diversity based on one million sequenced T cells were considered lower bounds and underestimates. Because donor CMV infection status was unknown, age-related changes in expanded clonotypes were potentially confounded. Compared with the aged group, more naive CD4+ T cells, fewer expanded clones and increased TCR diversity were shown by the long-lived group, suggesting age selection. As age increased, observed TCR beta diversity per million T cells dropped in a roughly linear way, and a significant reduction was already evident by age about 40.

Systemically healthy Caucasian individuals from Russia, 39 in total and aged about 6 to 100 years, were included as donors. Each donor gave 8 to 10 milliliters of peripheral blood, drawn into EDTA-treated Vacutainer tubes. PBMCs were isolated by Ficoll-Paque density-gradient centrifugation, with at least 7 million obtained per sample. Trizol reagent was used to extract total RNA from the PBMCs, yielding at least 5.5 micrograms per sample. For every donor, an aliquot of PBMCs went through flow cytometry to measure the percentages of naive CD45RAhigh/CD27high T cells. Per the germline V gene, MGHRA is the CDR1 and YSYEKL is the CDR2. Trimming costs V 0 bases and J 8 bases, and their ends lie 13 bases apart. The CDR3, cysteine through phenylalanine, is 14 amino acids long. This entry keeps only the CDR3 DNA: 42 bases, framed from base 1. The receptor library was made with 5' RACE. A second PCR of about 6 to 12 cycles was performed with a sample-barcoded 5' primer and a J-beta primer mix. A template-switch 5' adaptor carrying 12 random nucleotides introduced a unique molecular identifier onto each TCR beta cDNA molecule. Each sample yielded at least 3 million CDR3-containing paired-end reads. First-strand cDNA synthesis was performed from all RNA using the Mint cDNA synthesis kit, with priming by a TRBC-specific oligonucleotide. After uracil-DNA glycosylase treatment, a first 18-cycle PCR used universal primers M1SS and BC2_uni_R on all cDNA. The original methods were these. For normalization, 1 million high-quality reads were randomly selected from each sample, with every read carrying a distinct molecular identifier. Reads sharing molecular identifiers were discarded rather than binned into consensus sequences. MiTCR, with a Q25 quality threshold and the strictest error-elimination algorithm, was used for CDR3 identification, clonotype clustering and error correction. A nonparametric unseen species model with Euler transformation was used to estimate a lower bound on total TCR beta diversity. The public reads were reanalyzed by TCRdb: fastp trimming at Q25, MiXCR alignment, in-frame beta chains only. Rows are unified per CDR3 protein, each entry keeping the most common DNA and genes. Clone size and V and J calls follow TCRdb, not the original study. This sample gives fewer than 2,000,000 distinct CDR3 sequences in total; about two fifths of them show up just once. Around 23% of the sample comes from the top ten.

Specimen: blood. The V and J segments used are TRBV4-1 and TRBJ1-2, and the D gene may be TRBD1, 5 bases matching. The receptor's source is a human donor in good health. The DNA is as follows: TGCGCCAGCAGCCAAGAGTTCCAGGGTCGCGGCTACACCTTC. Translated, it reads CASSQEFQGRGYTF.